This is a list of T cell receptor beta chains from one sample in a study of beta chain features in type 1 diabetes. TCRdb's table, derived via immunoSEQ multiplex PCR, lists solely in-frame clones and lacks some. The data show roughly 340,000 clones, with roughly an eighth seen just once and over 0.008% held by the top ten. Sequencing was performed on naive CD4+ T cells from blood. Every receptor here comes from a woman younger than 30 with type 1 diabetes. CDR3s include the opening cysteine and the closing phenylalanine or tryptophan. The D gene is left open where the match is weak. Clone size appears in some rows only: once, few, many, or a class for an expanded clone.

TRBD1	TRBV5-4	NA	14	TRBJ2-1	TGTGCCAGCAGCACCGGACAGGGGATAGCGGGGCAGTTCTTC	CASSTGQGIAGQFF
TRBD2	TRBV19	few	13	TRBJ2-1	TGTGCCAGTAGCCAGGGACTATACAATGAGCAGTTCTTC	CASSQGLYNEQFF
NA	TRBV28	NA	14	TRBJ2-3	TGTGCCAGCAGTCCAGATCGGAGAACAGATACGCAGTATTTT	CASSPDRRTDTQYF
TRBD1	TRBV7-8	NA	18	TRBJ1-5	TGTGCCAGCAGCCTACCCGACAGGGGCCATCCCTTCAATCAGCCCCAGCATTTT	CASSLPDRGHPFNQPQHF
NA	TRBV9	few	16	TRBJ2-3	TGTGCCAGCAGCGGAGGGGGGGCGTTTAGCACAGATACGCAGTATTTT	CASSGGGAFSTDTQYF
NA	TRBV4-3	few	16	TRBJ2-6	TGCGCCAGCAGCCAAGATCGCGTGTCTGGGGCCAACGTCCTGACTTTC	CASSQDRVSGANVLTF
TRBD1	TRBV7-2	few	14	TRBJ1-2	TGTGCCAGCAGGAGCGGACAGGATCGTGCTGGCTACACCTTC	CASRSGQDRAGYTF
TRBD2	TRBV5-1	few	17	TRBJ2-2	TGCGCCAGCAGCTGGGCCGCTAGCGGGAGGAACACCGGGGAGCTGTTTTTT	CASSWAASGRNTGELFF
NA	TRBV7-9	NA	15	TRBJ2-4	TGTGCCAGCACTCCATACAGGGTTAGCAAAAACATTCAGTACTTC	CASTPYRVSKNIQYF
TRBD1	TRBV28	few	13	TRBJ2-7	TGTGCCAGCAGTTTCTTCGACAGGGCCGAGCAGTACTTC	CASSFFDRAEQYF
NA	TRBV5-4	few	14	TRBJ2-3	TGTGCCAGCAGCTTGTTTCAGCGTCCGGATACGCAGTATTTT	CASSLFQRPDTQYF
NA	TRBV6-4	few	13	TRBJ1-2	TGTGCCAGCAGCCCGACAGGAACCTATGGCTACACCTTC	CASSPTGTYGYTF
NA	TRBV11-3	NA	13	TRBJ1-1	TGTGCCAGCAGCCCCCGGGGGGCCGCGGGAGCTTTCTTT	CASSPRGAAGAFF
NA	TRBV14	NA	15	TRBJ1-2	TGTGCCAGCAGCCCAATTAGGGGTGTGGACTATGGCTACACCTTC	CASSPIRGVDYGYTF
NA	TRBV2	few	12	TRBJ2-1	TGTGCCAGCAGTGTAGGGGGCAATGAGCAGTTCTTC	CASSVGGNEQFF